Described below is a single T cell receptor beta chain sequence and its context. Its antigen is as yet unknown. PCR used 60 Vbeta primers and 13 Jbeta primers. Method: immunoSEQ multiplex PCR; TCRdb's copy keeps in-frame clones and lacks some. The sample yields some 200,000 clones, 9.5% seen once. This record belongs to a study of cytomegalovirus exposure and HLA in healthy donors. Study outcomes and limitations: Follow-up analysis later connected one missense variant in DCLRE1C with trimming of TCR beta V- and J-genes. The study carried out a later analysis of TCR beta sequences. It associated around 17,000 of them with specific HLA alleles at a false discovery rate of 0.05.

This TCR derives from a woman between 25 and 40 years old in good health and CMV-seropositive. The specimen was PBMCs.

DNA for the CDR3: TGTGCCAGCAGCCGGGGGAGTACGGCAGATACGCAGTATTTT. It translates to CASSRGSTADTQYF. The gene calls are TRBV9 and TRBJ2-3; TRBD2 is a possible D gene (6 bases). Trimming shortened V by 4 bases and J by 4 bases, and 13 bases separated the two germline ends. CDR3 length equals 14 residues. The germline V gene has CDR1 SGDLS and CDR2 YYNGEE.